This record covers a single T cell receptor (beta chain). What it recognizes is unknown. The sample originates from a study of post-analysis software for immune sequencing data. Findings and limits, study-wide: Patients showed TRBV5-6, TRBV5-1 and TRBV20-1 among 4 or 5 TRBV segments more frequent than in controls. Strong co-clustering by F measure was evident for samples that had been prepared in the same batch.

J lost 9 bases, V lost 3 bases, and 11 bases had no gene match. CDR3 size: 14 residues. Germline CDR1 reads SQVTM; CDR2 reads ANQGSEA. Unique molecular identifiers tagged the TCR beta cDNA libraries. TCRdb ran MiXCR on the PCR reads and lists one entry per CDR3 protein. This sample yields hundreds of thousands of distinct CDR3 sequences, of which around 64% are seen a single time; 11% belongs to the top ten. The chain recombines TRBV29-1 with TRBJ2-5; 9 bases are shared with TRBD1. This TCR was recovered from a girl aged 2 to 10 with multiple sclerosis. Source material: blood. CDR3 residues: CSVEGDREERAQYF. CDR3 sequence (DNA): TGCAGCGTTGAGGGGGACAGGGAAGAAAGGGCCCAGTACTTC.